This note documents a single T cell receptor beta chain sequence. At least ten counts were recorded for this clonotype. Its binding antigen is unknown. No qualities accompany the bases; no much larger clone lies one base away. Receptor amplification or capture employed RACE. The sample was run on a NextSeq 500. During library preparation, unique molecular identifiers were attached to individual cDNA molecules so that TCRs could be counted quantitatively and reproducibly. For every blood RNA sample, sequencing covered both the TCR alpha and TCR beta chains. The study's own analysis went as follows. A median of around 96,000 TCRs per sample was observed, with a range of about 23,224 to 690,600. The Decombinator software suite was used to annotate the V, J and CDR3 of the TCR reads. For PS versus PT1 abundance plots, all samples were subsampled to the same number of TCRs (28,000). TCRs were defined as expanded if absent before sensitization and observed at least eight times at the 2-week time point. TCRdb's own reprocessing of the public reads used fastp at Q25 and MiXCR and kept productive beta chains. Every CDR3 protein is listed once, alongside the most common genes and DNA of its rows. For this entry, the V and J calls and clone size follow TCRdb and not the study's own pipeline. Here the sample has some 88,000 distinct CDR3 sequences; roughly 11% occur a single time. Less than 2.5% of the sample goes to the ten largest clones.

The sample comes from a study of human T cells and chemical hapten exposure (dated by TCRdb to the early 2020s). Looking at the study overall: For sensitization, 2% DPC in acetone was applied to a 2 cm by 2 cm area of upper inner arm skin. Throughout the approximately 23-week study period, patients were also given weekly therapeutic DPC doses on the scalp. Patch testing was done on the upper back using Finn chambers containing 0.01% DPC, and results were scored after 6 days according to International Contact Dermatitis Research Group standards. The patient cohort, mostly female, included alopecia areata with under or over 50% scalp involvement, alopecia totalis and alopecia universalis. Libraries were combined into a pool for sequencing, and differences in TCR yield between samples came mainly from small differences in library volumes within the pool. In alopecia patients, the study followed how the peripheral blood TCR repertoire changed in vivo over primary and secondary sensitization to diphenylcyclopropenone (DPC), a hapten. Patient blood was sampled pre-sensitization (week 0) and at 2, 6 and about 24 weeks after DPC sensitization. Blood for TCR sequencing was provided by twenty-nine alopecia patients at one to four time points (pre-sensitization, 2, 6 and 24 weeks). Study-wide findings and limitations: Alopecia, a presumed autoimmune disease, was present in all patients, so the immune response of the patients might differ from that of healthy individuals. A positive correlation was found between the number of PT1 expanded TCRs and patch test score, with significance reached at thresholds 8, 16 and 32 but not 4. Repeated subsampling changed both the strength of the expansion versus patch-test correlation and the threshold at which that correlation became significant. Significantly more large CDR3 similarity clusters were formed by expanded TCRs than by pre-sensitization or healthy control sets, consistent with antigen-driven responses. No change with DPC sensitization was found in the number of TCRs above 1 in 1000 frequency, and no evidence of global repertoire structure alterations was found.

In the paper's terms, the time point label means: patch test 2, 6 weeks after DPC sensitization. This sample's treatment or condition label indicates: therapeutic diphenylcyclopropenone sensitization with weekly scalp DPC. Blood at each patch-test visit was drawn before the patch test was applied. To be eligible, patients had to be aged 18 to 70, diagnosed with alopecia and judged suitable for DPC therapy, while pregnant patients were excluded. Unfractionated whole blood was collected in Tempus Blood RNA tubes, and total RNA was extracted from that blood. The material sequenced was whole blood, taken in connection with sensitization to the hapten diphenylcyclopropenone (DPC). The source is a man in his forties with alopecia areata. Some clones in this sample may be carry-over from other donors' samples.

The CDR3: CSARVETGPNEQFF. The sequence in DNA is TGCAGTGCTAGAGTAGAGACGGGGCCCAATGAGCAGTTCTTC. Here the chain combines TRBV20-1 and TRBJ2-1, with the D segment possibly TRBD1 or TRBD2, each aligning over 5 bases. Taken from the germline V gene (reference sequence), the CDR1 and CDR2 loops are DFQATT and SNEGSKA. The CDR3, cysteine through phenylalanine, is 14 amino acids long. Only the CDR3 DNA stays, 42 bases, in frame from base 1. Cut back by 1 base and 6 bases, the V and J ends lie 13 bases apart.